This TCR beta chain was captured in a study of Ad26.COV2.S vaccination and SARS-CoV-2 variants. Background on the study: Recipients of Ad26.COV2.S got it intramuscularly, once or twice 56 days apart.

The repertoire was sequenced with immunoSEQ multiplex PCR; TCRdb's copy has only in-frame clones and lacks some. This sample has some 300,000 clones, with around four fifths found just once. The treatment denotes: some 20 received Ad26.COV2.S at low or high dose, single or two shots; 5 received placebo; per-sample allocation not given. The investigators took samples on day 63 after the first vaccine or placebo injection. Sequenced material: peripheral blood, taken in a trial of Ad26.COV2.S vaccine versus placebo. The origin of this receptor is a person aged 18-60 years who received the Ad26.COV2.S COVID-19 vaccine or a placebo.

The CDR3 spells CASSYAGRPDGYTF. CDR3 bases: TGTGCCAGCAGTTACGCCGGTAGACCTGATGGCTACACCTTC. V gene TRBV6-5 combines with J gene TRBJ1-2; D gene ambiguous. Germline values: CDR1 MNHEY, CDR2 SVGAGI. V lost 2 bases to trimming and J lost 6 bases, with 13 bases between them. This CDR3 is built from 14 residues.